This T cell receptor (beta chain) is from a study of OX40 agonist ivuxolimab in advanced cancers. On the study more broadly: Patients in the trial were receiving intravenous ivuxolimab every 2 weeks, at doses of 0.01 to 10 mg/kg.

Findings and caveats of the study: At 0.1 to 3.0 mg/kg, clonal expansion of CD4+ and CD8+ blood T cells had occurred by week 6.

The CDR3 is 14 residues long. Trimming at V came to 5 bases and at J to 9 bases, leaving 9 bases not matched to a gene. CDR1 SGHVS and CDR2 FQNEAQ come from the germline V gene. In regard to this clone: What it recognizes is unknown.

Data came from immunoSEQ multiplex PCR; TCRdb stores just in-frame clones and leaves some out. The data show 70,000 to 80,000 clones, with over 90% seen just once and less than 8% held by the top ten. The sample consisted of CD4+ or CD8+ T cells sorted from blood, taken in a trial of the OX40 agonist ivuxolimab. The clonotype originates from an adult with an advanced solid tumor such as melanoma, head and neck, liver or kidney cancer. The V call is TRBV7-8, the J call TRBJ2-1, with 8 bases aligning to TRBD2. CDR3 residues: CASSPPGGHGEQFF. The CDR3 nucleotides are TGTGCCAGCAGCCCACCGGGGGGGCACGGTGAGCAGTTCTTC.